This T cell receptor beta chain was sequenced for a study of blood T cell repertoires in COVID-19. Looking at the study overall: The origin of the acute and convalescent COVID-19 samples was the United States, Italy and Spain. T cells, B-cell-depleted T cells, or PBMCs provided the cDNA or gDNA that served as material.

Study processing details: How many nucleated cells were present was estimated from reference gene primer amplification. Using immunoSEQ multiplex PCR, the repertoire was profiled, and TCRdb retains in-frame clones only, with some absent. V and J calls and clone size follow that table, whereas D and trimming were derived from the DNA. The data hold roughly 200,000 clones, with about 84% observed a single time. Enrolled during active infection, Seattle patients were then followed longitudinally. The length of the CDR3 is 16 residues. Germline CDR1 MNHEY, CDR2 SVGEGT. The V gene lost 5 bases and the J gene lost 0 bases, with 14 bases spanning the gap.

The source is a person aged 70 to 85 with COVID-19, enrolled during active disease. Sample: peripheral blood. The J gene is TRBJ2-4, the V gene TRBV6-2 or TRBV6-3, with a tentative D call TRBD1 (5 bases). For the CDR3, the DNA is TGTGCCAGCAGTGACCGCGCGACAGTAGCCAAAAACATTCAGTACTTC. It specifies CASSDRATVAKNIQYF.